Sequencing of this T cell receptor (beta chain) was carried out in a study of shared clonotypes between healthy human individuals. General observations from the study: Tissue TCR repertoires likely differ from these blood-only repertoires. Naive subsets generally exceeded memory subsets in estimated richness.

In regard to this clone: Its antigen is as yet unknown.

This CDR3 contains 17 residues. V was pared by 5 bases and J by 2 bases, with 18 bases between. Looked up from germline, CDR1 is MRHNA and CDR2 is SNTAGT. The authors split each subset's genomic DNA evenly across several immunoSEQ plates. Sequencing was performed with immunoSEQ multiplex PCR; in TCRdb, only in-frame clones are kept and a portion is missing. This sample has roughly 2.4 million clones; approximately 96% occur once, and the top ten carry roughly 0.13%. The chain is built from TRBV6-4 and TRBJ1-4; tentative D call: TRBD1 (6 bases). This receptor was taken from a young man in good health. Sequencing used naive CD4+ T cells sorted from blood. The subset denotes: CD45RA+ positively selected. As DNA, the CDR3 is TGTGCCAGCAGTCTGAGGGGGGCGGGTCAGACTAATGAAAAACTGTTTTTT. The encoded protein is CASSLRGAGQTNEKLFF.